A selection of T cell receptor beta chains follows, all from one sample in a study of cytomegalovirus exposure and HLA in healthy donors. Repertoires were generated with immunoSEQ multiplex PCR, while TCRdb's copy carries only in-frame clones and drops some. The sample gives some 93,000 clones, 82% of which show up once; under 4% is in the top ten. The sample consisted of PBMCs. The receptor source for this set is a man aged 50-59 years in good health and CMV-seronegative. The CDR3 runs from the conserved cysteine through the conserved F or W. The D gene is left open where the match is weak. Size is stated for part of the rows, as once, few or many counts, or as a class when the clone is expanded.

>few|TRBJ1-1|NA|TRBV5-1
TGCGCCAGCAGAGTACAGGGAGGGACTGAAGCTTTCTTT
CASRVQGGTEAFF
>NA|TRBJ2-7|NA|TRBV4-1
TGCGCCAGCAGCCAAGTCGATAGGAGCTCCTACGAGCAGTACTTC
CASSQVDRSSYEQYF
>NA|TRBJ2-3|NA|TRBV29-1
TGCAGCGTTGGGCGGCGGCTCAGTTCTAGCACAGATACGCAGTATTTT
CSVGRRLSSSTDTQYF
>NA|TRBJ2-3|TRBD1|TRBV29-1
TGCAGCGTTCGATCGGGACAGGGTGTGGAGGGGACTAGCACAGATACGCAGTATTTT
CSVRSGQGVEGTSTDTQYF
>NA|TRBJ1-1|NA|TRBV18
TGTGCCAGCTCACCACCGGTGTTAGCGGGGGCTCACACTGAAGCTTTCTTT
CASSPPVLAGAHTEAFF
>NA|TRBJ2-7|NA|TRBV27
TGTGCCAGCAGATCAGGGGCCAGGATCTACGAGCAGTACTTC
CASRSGARIYEQYF
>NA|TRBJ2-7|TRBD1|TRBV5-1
TGCGCCAGCAGCATCGAGCCGGGACAGGGGAACTACGAGCAGTACTTC
CASSIEPGQGNYEQYF
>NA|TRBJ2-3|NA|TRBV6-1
TGTGCCAGCAGAGGGGGTCCCTCTGGCACAGATACGCAGTATTTT
CASRGGPSGTDTQYF
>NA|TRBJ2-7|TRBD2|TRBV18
TGTGCCAGCTCAAAGGGACTAGCGGGAGACGAGCAGTACTTC
CASSKGLAGDEQYF
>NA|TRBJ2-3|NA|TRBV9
TGTGCCAGCAGCGTAATGGGGGAGGGCACAGATACGCAGTATTTT
CASSVMGEGTDTQYF
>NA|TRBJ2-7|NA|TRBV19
TGTGCCAGTAGGGGGGCAGGGACCGAGCAGTACTTC
CASRGAGTEQYF
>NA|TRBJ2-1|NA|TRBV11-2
TGTGCCAGCAGCTTAGATTACAACAATGAGCAGTTCTTC
CASSLDYNNEQFF
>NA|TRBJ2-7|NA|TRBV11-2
TGTGCCAGCAGACCCACTTCCTCCGAGCAGTACTTC
CASRPTSSEQYF
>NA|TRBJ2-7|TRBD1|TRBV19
TGTGCCAGTAGTATGACAGGGGGCGACACCCAGTACTTC
CASSMTGGDTQYF
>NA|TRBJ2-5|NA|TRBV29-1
TGCAGCGTTGCAGTACAAGAGACCCAGTACTTC
CSVAVQETQYF
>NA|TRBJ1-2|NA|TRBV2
TGTGCCAGCACGAGAGGGGGTGGCGACTATGGCTACACCTTC
CASTRGGGDYGYTF
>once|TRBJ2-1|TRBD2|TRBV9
TGTGCCAGCAGCTTTAGACTAGCGGGAGATATCAATGAGCAGTTCTTC
CASSFRLAGDINEQFF
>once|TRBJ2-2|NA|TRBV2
TGTGCCAGCAGTTATCCAGAGGGTCTTCCGAACACCGGGGAGCTGTTTTTT
CASSYPEGLPNTGELFF
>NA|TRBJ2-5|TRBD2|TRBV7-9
TGTGCCAGCAGCTTAGTAGGACAAGCGGGAGAGAGGGAGACCCAGTACTTC
CASSLVGQAGERETQYF
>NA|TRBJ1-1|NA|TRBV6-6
TGTGCCAGCAGCCTCAGGGAAACGAACACTGAAGCTTTCTTT
CASSLRETNTEAFF
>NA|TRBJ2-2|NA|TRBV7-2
TGTGCCAGCAGCACATCGAACACCGGGGAGCTGTTTTTT
CASSTSNTGELFF
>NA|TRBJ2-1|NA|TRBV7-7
TGTGCTAGCAGCTATCTAGCGACCGGCTACAATGAGCAGTTCTTC
CASSYLATGYNEQFF
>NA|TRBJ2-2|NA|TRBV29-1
TGCAGCGTTCTCACCGGGGAGCTGTTTTTT
CSVLTGELFF
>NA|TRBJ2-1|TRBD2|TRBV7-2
TGTGCCAGCAGCTTTAGCGGGAGCTCCTACAATGAGCAGTTCTTC
CASSFSGSSYNEQFF
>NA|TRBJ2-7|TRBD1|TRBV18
TGTGCCAGCTCTCGAACAGGGGGCTACGAGCAGTACTTC
CASSRTGGYEQYF
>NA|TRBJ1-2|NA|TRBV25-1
TGTGCCAGCAGTGACGGGGGGGCCTATGGCTACACCTTC
CASSDGGAYGYTF
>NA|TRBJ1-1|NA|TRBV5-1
TGCGCCAGCAGCCCTGGGGGGGCTCCGAACACTGAAGCTTTCTTT
CASSPGGAPNTEAFF
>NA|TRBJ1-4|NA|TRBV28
TGTGCCAGCAGCGATACATCGGGAGATGAAAAACTGTTTTTT
CASSDTSGDEKLFF
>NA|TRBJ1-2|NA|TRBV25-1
TGTGCCAGCAGTGAATGGGAGGGGGATGGCTACACCTTC
CASSEWEGDGYTF
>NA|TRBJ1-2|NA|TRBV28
TGTGCCAGCAGCCGGACCGGGAGTGGCTACACCTTC
CASSRTGSGYTF
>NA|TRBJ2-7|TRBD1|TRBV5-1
TGCGCCAGCGGCCGGGGACAGGGTGGCTACGAGCAGTACTTC
CASGRGQGGYEQYF
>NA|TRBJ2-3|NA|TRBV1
TGCACCAGCAGCCAACCCGATGGACTAGCGGAAATCGAATATGCAGATACGCAGTATTTT
CTSSQPDGLAEIEYADTQYF
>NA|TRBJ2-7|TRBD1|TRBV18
TGTGCCAGCTCACTGCTTGGGACAGGGGGCGAGTACGAGCAGTACTTC
CASSLLGTGGEYEQYF
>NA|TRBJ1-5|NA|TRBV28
TGTGCCAGCAGTTTGAGGGGGATGGGCAATCAGCCCCAGCATTTT
CASSLRGMGNQPQHF
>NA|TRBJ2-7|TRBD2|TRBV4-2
TGTGCCAGCAGCCACCCCGGCGGGAGCGGGGTCTCCTACGAGCAGTACTTC
CASSHPGGSGVSYEQYF
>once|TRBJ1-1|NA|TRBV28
TGTGCCAGCAGTTTTGGGACTACGGGGGCACAGGACACTGAAGCTTTCTTT
CASSFGTTGAQDTEAFF
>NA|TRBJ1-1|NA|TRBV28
TGTGCCAGCAGTCATCAGGAGAACACTGAAGCTTTCTTT
CASSHQENTEAFF
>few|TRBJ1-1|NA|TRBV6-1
TGTGCCAGCACCAAGGGGAAGTGGGGCACTGAAGCTTTCTTT
CASTKGKWGTEAFF
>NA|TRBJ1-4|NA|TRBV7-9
TGTGCCAGCAGCTTCGCCCAGGAGGGAGAAAAACTGTTTTTT
CASSFAQEGEKLFF
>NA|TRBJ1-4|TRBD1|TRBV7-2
TGTGCCAGCAGCTTGCACAGGGGTGGCGAAAAACTGTTTTTT
CASSLHRGGEKLFF
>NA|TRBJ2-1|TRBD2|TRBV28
TGTGCCAGCGCCTCCCTAGCGGGAGTCTACAATGAGCAGTTCTTC
CASASLAGVYNEQFF
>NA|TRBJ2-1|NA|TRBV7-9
TGTGCCAGCAGCTTTTTCCAGAACCCTGAGGTCTTC
CASSFFQNPEVF
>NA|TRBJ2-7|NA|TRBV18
TGTGCCAGCTCACGGACAGACTCCTACGAGCAGTACTTC
CASSRTDSYEQYF
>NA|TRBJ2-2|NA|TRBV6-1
TGTGCCAGCAGTCGAACGACAGCCGGGGAGCTGTTTTTT
CASSRTTAGELFF
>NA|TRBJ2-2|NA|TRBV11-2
TGTGCCAGCAGCTTAGATAATGAGGGGGAGCTGTTTTTT
CASSLDNEGELFF
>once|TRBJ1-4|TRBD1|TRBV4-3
TGCGCCAGCAGCCAGGGGCTCGACAGGGGACTTGAAAAACTGTTTTTT
CASSQGLDRGLEKLFF
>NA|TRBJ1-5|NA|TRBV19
TGTGCCAGTAGTATAGATGAGGAATATCAGCCCCAGCATTTT
CASSIDEEYQPQHF
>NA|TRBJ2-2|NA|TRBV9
TGTGCCAGCAGCGTAGAGGCAGGGGCTAACACCGGGGAGCTGTTTTTT
CASSVEAGANTGELFF
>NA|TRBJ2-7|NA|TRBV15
TGTGCCACCAGCCTGGGGGGCTACGAGCAGTACTTC
CATSLGGYEQYF
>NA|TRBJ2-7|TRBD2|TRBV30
TGTGCCTGGAGCGAACCGGGACTAGCGGGAGGGCTAACCTACGAGCAGTACTTC
CAWSEPGLAGGLTYEQYF
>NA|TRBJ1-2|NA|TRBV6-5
TGTGCCAGCAGTTCCGCAGGGGTTGGCTACACCTTC
CASSSAGVGYTF
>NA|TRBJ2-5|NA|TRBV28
TGTGCCAGCAGTTGGGGCGATTGGGCCGAGTACCAAGAGACCCAGTACTTC
CASSWGDWAEYQETQYF
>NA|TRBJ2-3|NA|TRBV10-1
TGCGCCAGCAGTGAGTCGGGAGGCCTCGGGGGAGATACGCAGTATTTT
CASSESGGLGGDTQYF